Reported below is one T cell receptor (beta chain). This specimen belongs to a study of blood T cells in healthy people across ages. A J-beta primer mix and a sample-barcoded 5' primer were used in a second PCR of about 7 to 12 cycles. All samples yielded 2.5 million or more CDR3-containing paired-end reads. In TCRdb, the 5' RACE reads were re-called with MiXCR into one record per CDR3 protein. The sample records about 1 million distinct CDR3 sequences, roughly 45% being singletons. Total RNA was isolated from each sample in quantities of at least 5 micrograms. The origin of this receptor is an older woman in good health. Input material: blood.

CDR3 nucleotides: TGCAGTGCTAAGACTAGCCCCTCCTACAATGAGCAGTTCTTC. Amino acid sequence: CSAKTSPSYNEQFF. This chain connects TRBV20-1 to TRBJ2-1, with 7 bases that match TRBD2. The CDR3 loop spans 14 amino acids. The V segment lost 4 bases and the J segment 0 bases; nucleotides outside the gene matches: 3. Per the germline V gene, CDR1 is DFQATT and CDR2 is SNEGSKA (reference sequence).